The clone carrying this T cell receptor (beta chain) was found a few times. Its matching antigen is unknown. These data originate in a study of cytomegalovirus exposure and HLA in healthy donors. Study-level results: Reportedly, diagnosis of cytomegalovirus status by the classifier showed high specificity and sensitivity. The study listed approximately 160 cytomegalovirus-associated TCR beta chains. Apart from CMV serostatus, no immune exposure information was available.

Nominally healthy donors were sampled, though unrecorded immune exposures were likely. Trimming removed 6 bases from V and 7 bases from J; junction bases left unmatched: 8. Germline values: CDR1 MDHEN, CDR2 SYDVKM. The CDR3 runs to 14 residues. PCR involved 60 Vbeta and 13 Jbeta primers. Data came from immunoSEQ multiplex PCR; TCRdb stores just in-frame clones and leaves some out. The sample holds approximately 38,000 clones, 66% seen once. Sequenced material: PBMCs. The sequence was collected from a man aged 50 to 60 in good health and CMV-seropositive. V usage is TRBV28 and J usage is TRBJ1-4; 7 nucleotides align to TRBD1. CDR3 DNA sequence: TGTGCCAGCAGCCCACAGGGGCAGGGTGAAAAACTGTTTTTT. As protein: CASSPQGQGEKLFF.